The 10 T cell receptor beta chains below all came from one sample that was sequenced in a study of blood T cell repertoires in COVID-19. Only in-frame clones appear in the TCRdb table, and some are missing; sequencing was by immunoSEQ multiplex PCR. In the table there are around 80,000 clones, around 80% of which are singletons. The sequenced material came from peripheral blood. These receptors were collected from a man aged 45-65 years with COVID-19, enrolled during active disease.

The table lists this clone with a few counts. The chain employs TRBV6-2 or TRBV6-3 and TRBJ1-1; 7 bases align to TRBD1. Germline assignment: CDR1 MNHEY and CDR2 SVGEGT. Germline trimming cut 4 bases from V and 4 bases from J; bases unmatched to any gene: 9. The CDR3 covers 15 residues. CDR3 in DNA: TGTGCCAGCAGTTCCCCGACAGGGCTGGGCACTGAAGCTTTCTTT. Translating gives CASSSPTGLGTEAFF.

This chain links TRBV7-2 with TRBJ1-5; D gene uncertain. CDR1 is SGHTA and CDR2 is FQGNSA in the germline V gene. The CDR3 is 14 residues long. V was pared by 5 bases and J by 2 bases, with 10 bases between. The DNA for the CDR3 is TGTGCCAGCAGCGTGAATGGAGGCAATCAGCCCCAGCATTTT. Its translation is CASSVNGGNQPQHF.

This clone came up a few times. J is TRBJ2-1 and V is TRBV29-1; 8 nucleotides line up with TRBD2. Trimming took 7 bases from V and 8 from J; bases not matched to a gene: 4. The CDR3 contains 11 residues. The V gene's germline CDR1 is SQVTM and CDR2 ANQGSEA. This CDR3 reads CSAGLAYEQFF. The CDR3 DNA reads TGCAGCGCAGGACTAGCTTATGAGCAGTTCTTC.

The CDR3 spells CASSLGRLDPGLETQYF. The CDR3 region has the DNA TGTGCCAGCAGCTTGGGTCGCCTAGATCCTGGATTGGAGACCCAGTACTTC. The rearrangement joins TRBV5-6 to TRBJ2-5; D is uncertain. The CDR3 spans 17 residues. Germline lookup yields CDR1 SGHDT and CDR2 YYEEEE. V lost 0 bases, J lost 5 bases, and 20 bases lay in between.

The chain is built from TRBV7-9 and TRBJ2-1, with D maybe TRBD2 (6 bases). Germline CDR1 and CDR2: SEHNR and FQNEAQ (reference sequence). V lost 5 bases and J 3 bases, leaving 14 bases between the germline ends. This CDR3 comprises 15 residues. This CDR3 is CASSGAGIRYNEQFF. CDR3 DNA: TGTGCCAGCAGCGGGGCGGGGATACGCTACAATGAGCAGTTCTTC.

V and J are TRBV2 and TRBJ2-2; D unclear. The CDR3 loop spans 12 amino acids. Trimming shortened V by 6 bases and J by 8 bases, and 10 bases separated the two germline ends. The germline V gene encodes CDR1 SNHLY and CDR2 FYNNEI. The CDR3 here is CASRESGGELFF. The CDR3 DNA sequence: TGTGCCAGCAGGGAGTCTGGTGGGGAGCTGTTTTTT.

The chain uses TRBV11-2 and TRBJ2-1; D may be TRBD2 (6 bases). CDR1 and CDR2 (germline): SGHAT, FQNNGV. The CDR3 covers 14 residues. V lost 4 bases, J lost 4 bases, and 11 bases lay in between. CDR3 residues: CASSSGLQYNEQFF. In DNA form, the CDR3 reads TGTGCCAGCAGCTCGGGACTGCAATACAATGAGCAGTTCTTC.

In this sample, this clone is medium-sized. The chain couples TRBV30 to TRBJ1-6, with D perhaps matching TRBD1 (6 bases). The CDR3 is 14 amino acids. V was clipped by 3 bases and J by 7 bases, with 13 bases between them. The germline gives CDR1 GTSNPN, CDR2 SVGIG (reference sequence). The CDR3 sequence is CAWSRTAENSPLHF. The CDR3 region has the DNA TGTGCCTGGAGCAGGACAGCAGAGAATTCACCCCTCCACTTT.

This clone showed up just once. J is TRBJ2-5 and V is TRBV15; D ambiguous. The CDR3 contains 13 residues. Germline loops: CDR1 LNHNV, CDR2 YYDKDF (reference sequence). Trimming removed 0 bases from V and 4 bases from J, with 6 bases in between. Written as DNA, the CDR3 is TGTGCCACCAGCAGAGACGTCGGAGAGACCCAGTACTTC. It codes for CATSRDVGETQYF.

The chain employs TRBV19 and TRBJ1-5; tentative D call: TRBD1 (5 bases). Germline lookup yields CDR1 LNHDA and CDR2 SQIVND (reference sequence). Trimming shortened V by 1 base and J by 6 bases, and 10 bases separated the two germline ends. CDR3 length: 14 residues. The CDR3 region has the DNA TGTGCCAGTAGTATAGGGTGGGGGGGTCAGCCCCAGCATTTT. It yields the protein CASSIGWGGQPQHF. Filled out from reference TRBV19 and TRBJ1-5, the complete variable domain reads DGGITQSPKYLFRKEGQNVTLSCEQNLNHDAMYWYRQDPGQGLRLIYYSQIVNDFQKGDIAEGYSVSREKKESFPLTVTSAQKNPTAFYLCASSIGWGGQPQHFGDGTRLSIL.